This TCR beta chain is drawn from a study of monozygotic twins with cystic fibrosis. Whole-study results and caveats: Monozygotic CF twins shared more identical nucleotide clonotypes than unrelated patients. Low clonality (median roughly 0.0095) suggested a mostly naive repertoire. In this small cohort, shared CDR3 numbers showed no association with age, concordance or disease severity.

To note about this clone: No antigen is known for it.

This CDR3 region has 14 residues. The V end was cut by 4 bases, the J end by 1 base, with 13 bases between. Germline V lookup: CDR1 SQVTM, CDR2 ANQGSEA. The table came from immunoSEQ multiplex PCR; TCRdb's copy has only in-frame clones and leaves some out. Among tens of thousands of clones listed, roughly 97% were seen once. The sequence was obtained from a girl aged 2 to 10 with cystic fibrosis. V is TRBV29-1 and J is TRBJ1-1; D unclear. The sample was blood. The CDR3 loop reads CSVGLLKGNTEAFF. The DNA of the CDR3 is TGCAGCGTTGGTCTTCTTAAGGGGAACACTGAAGCTTTCTTT.